This note documents a single TCR beta chain sequence. The antigen is unknown. The source of the sample is a study of chemoradiotherapy in HPV16-positive cancers. General study points: For HPV16-positive patients, expanding HPV-responsive T cells associated with longer recurrence-free survival.

Samples were taken several times over chemoradiotherapy. Produced via immunoSEQ multiplex PCR; TCRdb's table is partial and in-frame only. The table lists just over 15,000 clones, 60% to 85% of them singletons. Germline values: CDR1 SGHDN, CDR2 FVKESK. The CDR3 covers 13 residues. The germline V and J ends were trimmed by 4 bases and 6 bases, with 12 bases remaining between them. This material was acquired from a patient who underwent chemoradiotherapy. This receptor was identified in a human donor with HPV-associated anogenital cancer. The gene calls are TRBV14 and TRBJ1-2, with unresolved D. Here the CDR3 reads CASSPQDRHGYTF. In DNA, the CDR3 is TGTGCCAGCAGCCCCCAAGACCGCCATGGCTACACCTTC.